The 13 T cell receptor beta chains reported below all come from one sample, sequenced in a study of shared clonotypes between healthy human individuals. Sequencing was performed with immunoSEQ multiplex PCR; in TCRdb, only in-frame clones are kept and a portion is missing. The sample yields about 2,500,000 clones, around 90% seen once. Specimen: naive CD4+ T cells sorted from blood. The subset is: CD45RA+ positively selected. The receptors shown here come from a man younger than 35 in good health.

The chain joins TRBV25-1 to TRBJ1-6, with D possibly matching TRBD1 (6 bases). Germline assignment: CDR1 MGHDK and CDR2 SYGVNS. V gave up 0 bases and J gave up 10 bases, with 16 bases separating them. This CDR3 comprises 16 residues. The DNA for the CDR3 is TGTGCCAGCAGTGAATATAGAGGGGGGCCGAGCTCACCCCTCCACTTT. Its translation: CASSEYRGGPSSPLHF.

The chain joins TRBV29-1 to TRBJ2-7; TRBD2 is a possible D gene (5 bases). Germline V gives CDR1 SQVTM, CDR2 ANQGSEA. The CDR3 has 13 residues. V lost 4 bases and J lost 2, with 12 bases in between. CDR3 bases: TGCAGCGTTGGGCGAGCGGCCACCTACGAGCAGTACTTC. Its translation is CSVGRAATYEQYF.

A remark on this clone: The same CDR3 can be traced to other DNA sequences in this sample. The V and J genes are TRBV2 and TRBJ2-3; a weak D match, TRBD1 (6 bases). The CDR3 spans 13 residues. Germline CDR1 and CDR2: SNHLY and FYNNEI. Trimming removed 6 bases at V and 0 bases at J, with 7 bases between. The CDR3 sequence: CASRQGSTDTQYF. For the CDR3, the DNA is TGTGCCAGCAGACAGGGAAGCACAGATACGCAGTATTTT.

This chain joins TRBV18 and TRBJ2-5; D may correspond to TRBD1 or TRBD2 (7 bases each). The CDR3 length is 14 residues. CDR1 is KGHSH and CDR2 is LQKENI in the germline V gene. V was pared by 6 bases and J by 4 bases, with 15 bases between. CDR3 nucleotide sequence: TGTGCCAGCTCCCTCCCAGGGGGGGCAGAGACCCAGTACTTC. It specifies CASSLPGGAETQYF.

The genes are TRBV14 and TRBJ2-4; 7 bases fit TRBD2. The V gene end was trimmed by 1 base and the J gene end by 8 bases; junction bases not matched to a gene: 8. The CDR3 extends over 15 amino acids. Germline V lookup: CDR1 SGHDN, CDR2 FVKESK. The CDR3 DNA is TGTGCCAGCAGCCAAGCGGGGGTTCGGGAGGACATTCAGTACTTC. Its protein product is CASSQAGVREDIQYF.

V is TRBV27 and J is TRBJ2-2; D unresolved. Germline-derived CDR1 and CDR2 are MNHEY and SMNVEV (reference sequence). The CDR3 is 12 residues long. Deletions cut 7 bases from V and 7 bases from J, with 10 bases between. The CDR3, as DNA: TGTGCCAGCATGCCACTCGTCGGGGAGCTGTTTTTT. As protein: CASMPLVGELFF.

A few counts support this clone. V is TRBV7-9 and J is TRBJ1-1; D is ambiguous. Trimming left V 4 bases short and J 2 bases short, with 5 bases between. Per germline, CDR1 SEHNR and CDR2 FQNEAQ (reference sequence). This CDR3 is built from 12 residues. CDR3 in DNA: TGTGCCAGCAGCTACAGTAACACTGAAGCTTTCTTT. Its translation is CASSYSNTEAFF.

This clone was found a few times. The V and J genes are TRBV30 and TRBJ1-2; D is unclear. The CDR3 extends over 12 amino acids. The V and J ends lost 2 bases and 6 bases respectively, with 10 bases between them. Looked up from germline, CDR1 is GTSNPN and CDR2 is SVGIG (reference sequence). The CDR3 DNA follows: TGTGCCTGGAGTTTAGGAATAAATGGCTACACCTTC. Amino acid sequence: CAWSLGINGYTF.

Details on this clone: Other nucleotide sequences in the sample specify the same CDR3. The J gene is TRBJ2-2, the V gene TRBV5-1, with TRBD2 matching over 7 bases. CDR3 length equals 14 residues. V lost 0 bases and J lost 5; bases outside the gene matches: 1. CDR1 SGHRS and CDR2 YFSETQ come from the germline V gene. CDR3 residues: CASSLEGGTGELFF. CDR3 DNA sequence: TGCGCCAGCAGCTTGGAGGGAGGGACCGGGGAGCTGTTTTTT. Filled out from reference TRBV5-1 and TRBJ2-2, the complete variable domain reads KAGVTQTPRYLIKTRGQQVTLSCSPISGHRSVSWYQQTPGQGLQFLFEYFSETQRNKGNFPGRFSGRQFSNSRSEMNVSTLELGDSALYLCASSLEGGTGELFFGEGSRLTVL.

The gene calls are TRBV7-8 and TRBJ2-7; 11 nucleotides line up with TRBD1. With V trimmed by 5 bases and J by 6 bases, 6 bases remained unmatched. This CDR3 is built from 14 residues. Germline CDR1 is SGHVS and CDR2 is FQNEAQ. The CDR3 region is CASSLRDRGGEQYF. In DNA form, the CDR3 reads TGTGCCAGCAGCCTCCGGGACAGGGGGGGCGAGCAGTACTTC.

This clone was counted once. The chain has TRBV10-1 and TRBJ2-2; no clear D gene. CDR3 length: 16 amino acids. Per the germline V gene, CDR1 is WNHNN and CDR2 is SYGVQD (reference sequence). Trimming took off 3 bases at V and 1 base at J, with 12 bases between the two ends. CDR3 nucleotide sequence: TGCGCCAGCAGTGACTCCCGCCATGGGAACACCGGGGAGCTGTTTTTT. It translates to CASSDSRHGNTGELFF.

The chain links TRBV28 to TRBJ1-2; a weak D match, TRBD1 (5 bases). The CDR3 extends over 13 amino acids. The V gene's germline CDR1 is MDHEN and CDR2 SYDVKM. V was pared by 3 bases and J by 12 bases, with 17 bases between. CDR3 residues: CASSLEDRYPNTF. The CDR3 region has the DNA TGTGCCAGCAGTTTGGAAGACAGATACCCTAACACCTTC.

CDR3 nucleotides: TGTGCCATCCGGAGTATCAATGAGCAGTTCTTC. As protein: CAIRSINEQFF. The V gene is TRBV27, the J gene TRBJ2-1; no firm D call. V lost 10 bases and J 6 bases, leaving 10 bases between the germline ends. The CDR3 has 11 residues. Germline values: CDR1 MNHEY, CDR2 SMNVEV (reference sequence).